This TCR beta chain comes out of a study of low-dose radiotherapy and immunotherapy resistance in tumors (dated by TCRdb to 2022 to 2024). In terms of the full investigation: In Cohort 1, 0.5 Gy per fraction was delivered every 2 weeks, and a total PTV dose of 6.5 Gy was prescribed. Cohort 2 received 1 Gy per fraction every two weeks, with a total of 13 Gy over 26 weeks. Nivolumab was administered intravenously as a 240 mg flat dose every two weeks, and ipilimumab was administered intravenously at 1 mg/kg every six weeks. Intravenous cyclophosphamide at 200 mg/m2 was administered every two weeks, one day ahead of each radiation and immunotherapy administration. Starting on cycle 1 day 1, patients took 300 mg of aspirin by mouth once a day for four cycles. The trial did not randomize participants into treatment groups. Eight patients were included in the translational analysis, namely three from the first dose cohort plus the first five from the second dose cohort.

Superscript III and a set of TRAV- and TRBV-specific primers were used to synthesize first-strand cDNA, so that both TCRalpha and TCRbeta chains were covered. An approximately 20-cycle PCR with Phusion amplified the TCRs, pairing a constant-region primer with the adapter that was attached to the V primers. Amplification of the isolated mRNA was done with the MessageAmp II aRNA Amplification Kit, which involved a roughly 17-hour in vitro transcription at 37 degrees C. mRNA for TCR sequencing was isolated with the Dynabeads mRNA DIRECT Purification Kit. Indexed Illumina adapters were added in a second Phusion PCR of 25 to 30 cycles, after which AMPure XP beads were used to purify the products. As for how the authors treated the data: Using custom Perl scripts, TCR sequences encoding the same protein were pooled, out-of-frame sequences were removed, and the abundance of each clonotype was computed. TCR sequences supported by only a single read were excluded from analysis. Repertoire metrics included Shannon entropy, Gini index, clonality, richness, and frequency of TCRs shared between repertoires. TCRdb trimmed the raw reads at Q25, called clones with MiXCR and kept productive beta chains. When rows share a CDR3 protein, they turn into one entry using the most common DNA and genes. TCRdb's processing, not the study's, gives the V and J calls here. The sample table records under 9,500 distinct CDR3 sequences; about 79% of these occur just once. The ten largest clonotypes hold about 6.5% of the sample.

In regard to this clonotype: Its antigen remains undetermined. Mismatch with germline at one junction end may stem from a read error.

Donors were enrolled in RACIN, a single-arm phase I dose-escalation trial combining nivolumab, ipilimumab, aspirin, low-dose cyclophosphamide and low-dose radiotherapy. To be eligible, a patient needed to have an advanced solid tumor that was TIL-negative. Spanning cysteine to phenylalanine, the CDR3 consists of 16 amino acids. Only CDR3 DNA is held: 48 bases, read in frame from base 1. CDR1 is given as SGHRS and CDR2 as YFSETQ, both from the germline V gene. The receptor chain draws on TRBV5-1 and TRBJ2-3; perhaps TRBD2 is the D gene, with 5 bases matching. The sequence came from a human donor with advanced metastatic prostate, ovarian, gallbladder or colorectal cancer (not recorded which). This table probably holds off-target reads from a library built for another chain. The CDR3 protein: CAGSLEGSDDTDTQYF. The DNA sequence is TGCGCCGGCAGCTTGGAAGGTAGCGATGACACAGATACGCAGTATTTT.